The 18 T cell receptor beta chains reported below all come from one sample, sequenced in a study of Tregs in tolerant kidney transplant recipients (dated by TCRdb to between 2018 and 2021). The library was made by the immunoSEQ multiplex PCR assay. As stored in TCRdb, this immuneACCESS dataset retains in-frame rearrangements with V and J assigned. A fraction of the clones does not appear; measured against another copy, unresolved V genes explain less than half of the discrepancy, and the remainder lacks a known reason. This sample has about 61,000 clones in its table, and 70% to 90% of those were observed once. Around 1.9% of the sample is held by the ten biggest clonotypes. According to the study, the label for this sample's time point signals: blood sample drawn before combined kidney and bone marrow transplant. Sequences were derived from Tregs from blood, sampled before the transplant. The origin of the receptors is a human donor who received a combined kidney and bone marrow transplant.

The CDR3 reads CASSRRQGTFSYEQYF. CDR3 DNA: TGTGCCAGTAGTCGCCGGCAGGGAACATTTTCCTACGAGCAGTACTTC. The rearrangement links TRBV19 to TRBJ2-7; D might be TRBD1 (5 bases). Germline V lookup: CDR1 LNHDA, CDR2 SQIVND (reference sequence). There are 16 residues in the CDR3. Trimming took 5 bases from V and 1 from J, leaving 18 bases between them.

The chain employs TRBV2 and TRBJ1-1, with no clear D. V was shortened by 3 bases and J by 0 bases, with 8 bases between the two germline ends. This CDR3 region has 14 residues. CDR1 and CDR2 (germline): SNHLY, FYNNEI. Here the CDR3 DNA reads TGTGCCAGCAGTGACAGAAAAATGAACACTGAAGCTTTCTTT. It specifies CASSDRKMNTEAFF.

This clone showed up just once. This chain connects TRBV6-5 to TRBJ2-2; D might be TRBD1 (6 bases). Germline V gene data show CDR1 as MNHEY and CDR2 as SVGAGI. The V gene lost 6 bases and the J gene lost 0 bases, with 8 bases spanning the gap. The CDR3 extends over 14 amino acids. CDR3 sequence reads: CASRQGPNTGELFF. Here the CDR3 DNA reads TGTGCCAGCAGACAGGGACCGAACACCGGGGAGCTGTTTTTT.

The DNA of the CDR3 is TGTGCCAGCAGCTTACAAGTGGCCTACGAGCAGTACTTC. Encoded protein: CASSLQVAYEQYF. The rearrangement links TRBV7-2 to TRBJ2-7; D gene ambiguous. There are 13 residues in the CDR3. V lost 2 bases and J 2 bases, leaving 7 bases between the germline ends. CDR1 and CDR2 from the germline V gene are SGHTA and FQGNSA.

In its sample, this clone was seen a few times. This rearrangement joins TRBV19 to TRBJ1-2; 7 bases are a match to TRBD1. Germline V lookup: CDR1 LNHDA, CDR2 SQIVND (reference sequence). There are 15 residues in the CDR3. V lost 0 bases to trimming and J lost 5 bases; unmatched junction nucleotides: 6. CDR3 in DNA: TGTGCCAGTAGTATAGATCTACGGACAGGATATGGCTACACCTTC. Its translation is CASSIDLRTGYGYTF.

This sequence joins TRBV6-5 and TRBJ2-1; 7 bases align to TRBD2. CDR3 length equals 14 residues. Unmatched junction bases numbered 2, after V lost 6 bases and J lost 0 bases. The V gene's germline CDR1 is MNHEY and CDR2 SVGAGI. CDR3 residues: CASRREGSYNEQFF. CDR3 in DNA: TGTGCCAGCAGGAGGGAGGGCTCCTACAATGAGCAGTTCTTC.

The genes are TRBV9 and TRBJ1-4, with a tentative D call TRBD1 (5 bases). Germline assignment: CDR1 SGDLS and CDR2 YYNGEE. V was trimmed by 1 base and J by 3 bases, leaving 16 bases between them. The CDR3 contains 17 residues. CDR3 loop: CASSVNPQGAANEKLFF. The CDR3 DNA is TGTGCCAGCAGCGTAAACCCTCAAGGGGCGGCTAATGAAAAACTGTTTTTT. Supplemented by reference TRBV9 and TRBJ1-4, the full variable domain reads DSGVTQTPKHLITATGQRVTLRCSPRSGDLSVYWYQQSLDQGLQFLIQYYNGEERAKGNILERFSAQQFPDLHSELNLSSLELGDSALYFCASSVNPQGAANEKLFFGSGTQLSVL.

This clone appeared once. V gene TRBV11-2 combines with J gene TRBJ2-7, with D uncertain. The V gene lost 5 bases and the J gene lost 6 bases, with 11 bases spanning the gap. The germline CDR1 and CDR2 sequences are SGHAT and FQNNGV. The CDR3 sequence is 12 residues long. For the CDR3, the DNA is TGTGCCAGCAGCCGCGGTTCCGGCGAGCAGTACTTC. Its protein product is CASSRGSGEQYF.

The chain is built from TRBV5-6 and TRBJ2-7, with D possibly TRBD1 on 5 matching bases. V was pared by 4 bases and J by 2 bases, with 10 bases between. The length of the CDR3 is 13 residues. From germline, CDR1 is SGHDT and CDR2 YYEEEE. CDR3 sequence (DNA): TGTGCCAGCAGCGGCAGGGTTCCCTACGAGCAGTACTTC. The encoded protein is CASSGRVPYEQYF. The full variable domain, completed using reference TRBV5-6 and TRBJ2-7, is DAGVTQSPTHLIKTRGQQVTLRCSPKSGHDTVSWYQQALGQGPQFIFQYYEEEERQRGNFPDRFSGHQFPNYSSELNVNALLLGDSALYLCASSGRVPYEQYFGPGTRLTVT.

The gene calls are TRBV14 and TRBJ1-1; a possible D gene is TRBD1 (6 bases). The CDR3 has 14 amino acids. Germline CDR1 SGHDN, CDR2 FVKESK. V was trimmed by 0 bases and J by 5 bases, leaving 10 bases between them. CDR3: CASSQDMRGTEAFF. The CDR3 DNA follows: TGTGCCAGCAGCCAAGATATGAGGGGGACTGAAGCTTTCTTT.

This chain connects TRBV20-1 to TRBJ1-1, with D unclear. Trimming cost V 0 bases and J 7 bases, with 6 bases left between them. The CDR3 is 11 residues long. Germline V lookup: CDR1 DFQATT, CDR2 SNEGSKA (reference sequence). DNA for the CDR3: TGCAGTGCTAGAGATCAGGATGAAGCTTTCTTT. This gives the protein CSARDQDEAFF.

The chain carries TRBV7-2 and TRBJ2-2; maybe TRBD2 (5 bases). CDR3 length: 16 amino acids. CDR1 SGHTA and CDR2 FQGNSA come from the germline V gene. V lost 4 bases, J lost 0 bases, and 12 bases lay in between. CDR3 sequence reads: CASSSQFSANTGELFF. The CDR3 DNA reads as TGTGCCAGCAGCTCCCAGTTTAGCGCGAACACCGGGGAGCTGTTTTTT.

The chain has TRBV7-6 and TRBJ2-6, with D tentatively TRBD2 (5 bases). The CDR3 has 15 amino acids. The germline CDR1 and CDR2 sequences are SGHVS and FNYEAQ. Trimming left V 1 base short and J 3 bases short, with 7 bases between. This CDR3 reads CASSLGGFGANVLTF. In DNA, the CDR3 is TGTGCCAGCAGCTTAGGAGGGTTTGGGGCCAACGTCCTGACTTTC.

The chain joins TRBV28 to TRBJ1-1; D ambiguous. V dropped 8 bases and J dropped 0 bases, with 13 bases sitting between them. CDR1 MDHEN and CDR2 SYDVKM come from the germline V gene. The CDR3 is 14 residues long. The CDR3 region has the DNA TGTGCCAGCCAAGGAAGCGGACTGAACACTGAAGCTTTCTTT. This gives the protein CASQGSGLNTEAFF.

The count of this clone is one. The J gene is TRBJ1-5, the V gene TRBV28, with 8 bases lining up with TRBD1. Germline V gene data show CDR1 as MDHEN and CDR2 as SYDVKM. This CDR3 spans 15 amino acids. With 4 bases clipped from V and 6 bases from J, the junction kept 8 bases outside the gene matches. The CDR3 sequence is CASSYSGGGFQPQHF. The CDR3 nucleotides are TGTGCCAGCAGTTACTCAGGGGGCGGGTTTCAGCCCCAGCATTTT.

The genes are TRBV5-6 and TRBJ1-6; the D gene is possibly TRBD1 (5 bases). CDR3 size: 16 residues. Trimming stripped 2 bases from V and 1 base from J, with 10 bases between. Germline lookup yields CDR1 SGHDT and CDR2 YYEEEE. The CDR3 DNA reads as TGTGCCAGCAGCTTTACAGGTGGTTCCTATAATTCACCCCTCCACTTT. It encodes CASSFTGGSYNSPLHF.

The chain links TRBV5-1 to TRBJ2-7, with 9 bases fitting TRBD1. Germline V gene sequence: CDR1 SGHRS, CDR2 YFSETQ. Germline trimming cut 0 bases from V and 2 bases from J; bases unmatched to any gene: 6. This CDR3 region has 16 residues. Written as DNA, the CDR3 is TGCGCCAGCAGCTTGGGGGGGGGACAGGGAGCCTACGAGCAGTACTTC. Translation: CASSLGGGQGAYEQYF.

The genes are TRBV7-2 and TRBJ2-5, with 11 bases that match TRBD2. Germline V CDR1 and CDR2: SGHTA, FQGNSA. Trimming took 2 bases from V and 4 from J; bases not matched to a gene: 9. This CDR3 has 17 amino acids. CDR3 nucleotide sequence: TGTGCCAGCAGCTTATGGGGTAGCGGGGGGGCCTTAGAGACCCAGTACTTC. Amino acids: CASSLWGSGGALETQYF.